This entry is about one T cell receptor (beta chain). Its specificity is unknown. Treatment indicated: over 15 received Ad26.COV2.S at low or high dose, single or two shots; about five received placebo; per-sample allocation not given. Day 63 following the first vaccine or placebo injection was when the samples were taken. This Boston cohort included adults aged 18-55 years. Wuhan-strain SARS-CoV-2 spike was expressed by the Ad26 vector that made up the vaccine. This record comes from a study of Ad26.COV2.S vaccination and SARS-CoV-2 variants. As for the study in general: Doses of Ad26.COV2.S were injected into muscle once or twice, 56 days apart. Study conclusions and caveats: Researchers reported similar non-spike TCR breadth in vaccine and placebo recipients.

The table came from immunoSEQ multiplex PCR; TCRdb's copy has only in-frame clones and leaves some out. Here the sample spans approximately 300,000 clones, 86% being singletons. The CDR3 is 15 residues long. Germline V lookup: CDR1 SGDLS, CDR2 YYNGEE. Trimming removed 2 bases from V and 2 bases from J, with 12 bases in between. The source was peripheral blood, collected in a trial of Ad26.COV2.S vaccine versus placebo. The chain carries TRBV9 and TRBJ2-3; a possible D gene is TRBD2 (6 bases). This receptor was obtained from a person aged 18 to 65 who received the Ad26.COV2.S COVID-19 vaccine or a placebo. In DNA, the CDR3 is TGTGCCAGCAGCGTTGGGGGGATAACCACAGATACGCAGTATTTT. Translation gives CASSVGGITTDTQYF. Variable domain in full (rest from reference TRBV9 and TRBJ2-3): DSGVTQTPKHLITATGQRVTLRCSPRSGDLSVYWYQQSLDQGLQFLIQYYNGEERAKGNILERFSAQQFPDLHSELNLSSLELGDSALYFCASSVGGITTDTQYFGPGTRLTVL.